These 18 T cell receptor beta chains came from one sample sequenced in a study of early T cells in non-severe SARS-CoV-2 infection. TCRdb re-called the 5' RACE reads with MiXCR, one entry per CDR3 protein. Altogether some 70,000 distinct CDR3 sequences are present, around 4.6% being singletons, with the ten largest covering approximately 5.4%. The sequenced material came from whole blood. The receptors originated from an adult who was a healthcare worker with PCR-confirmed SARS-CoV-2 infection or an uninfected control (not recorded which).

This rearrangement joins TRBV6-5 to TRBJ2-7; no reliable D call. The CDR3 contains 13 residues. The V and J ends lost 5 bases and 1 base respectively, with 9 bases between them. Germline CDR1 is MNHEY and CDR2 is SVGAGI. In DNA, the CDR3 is TGTGCCAGCAGTCAGGAACAGTCCTACGAGCAGTACTTC. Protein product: CASSQEQSYEQYF.

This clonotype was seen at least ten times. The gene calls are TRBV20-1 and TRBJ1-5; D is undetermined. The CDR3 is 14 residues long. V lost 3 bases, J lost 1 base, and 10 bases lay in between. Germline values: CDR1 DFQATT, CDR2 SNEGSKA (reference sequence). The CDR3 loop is CSASAGVSNQPQHF. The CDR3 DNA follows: TGCAGTGCTAGTGCGGGAGTGAGCAATCAGCCCCAGCATTTT.

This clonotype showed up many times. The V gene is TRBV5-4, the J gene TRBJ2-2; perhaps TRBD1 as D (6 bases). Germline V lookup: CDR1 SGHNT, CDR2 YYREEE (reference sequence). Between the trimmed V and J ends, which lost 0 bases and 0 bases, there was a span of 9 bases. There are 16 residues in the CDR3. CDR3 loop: CASSLAGTPNTGELFF. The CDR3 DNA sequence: TGTGCCAGCAGCTTGGCCGGGACACCGAACACCGGGGAGCTGTTTTTT.

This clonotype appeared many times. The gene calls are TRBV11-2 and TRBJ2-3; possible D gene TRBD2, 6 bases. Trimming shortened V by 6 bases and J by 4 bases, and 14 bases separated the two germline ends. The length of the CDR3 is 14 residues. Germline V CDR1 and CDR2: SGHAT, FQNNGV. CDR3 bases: TGTGCCAGCAGAGGCGGGGTCGCGTCAGATACGCAGTATTTT. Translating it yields CASRGGVASDTQYF.

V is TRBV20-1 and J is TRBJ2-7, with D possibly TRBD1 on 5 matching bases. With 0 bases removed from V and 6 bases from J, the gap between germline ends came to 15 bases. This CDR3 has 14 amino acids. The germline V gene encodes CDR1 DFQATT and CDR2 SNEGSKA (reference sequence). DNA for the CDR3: TGCAGTGCTAGAGATAGGAGACAGATGTTCGAGCAGTACTTC. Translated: CSARDRRQMFEQYF.

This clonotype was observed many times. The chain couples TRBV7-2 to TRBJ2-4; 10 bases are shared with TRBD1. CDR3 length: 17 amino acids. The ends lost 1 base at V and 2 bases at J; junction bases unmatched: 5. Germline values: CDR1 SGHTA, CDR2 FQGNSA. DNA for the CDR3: TGTGCCAGCAGCTTAGGTGGGACAGGGGCTTCCAAAAACATTCAGTACTTC. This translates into CASSLGGTGASKNIQYF.

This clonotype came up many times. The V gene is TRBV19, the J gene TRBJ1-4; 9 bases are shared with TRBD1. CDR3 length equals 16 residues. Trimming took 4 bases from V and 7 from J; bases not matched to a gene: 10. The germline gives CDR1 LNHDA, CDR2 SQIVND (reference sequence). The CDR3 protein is CASSTGRDREAEKLFF. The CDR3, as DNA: TGTGCCAGTAGTACTGGACGGGACAGGGAGGCTGAAAAACTGTTTTTT.

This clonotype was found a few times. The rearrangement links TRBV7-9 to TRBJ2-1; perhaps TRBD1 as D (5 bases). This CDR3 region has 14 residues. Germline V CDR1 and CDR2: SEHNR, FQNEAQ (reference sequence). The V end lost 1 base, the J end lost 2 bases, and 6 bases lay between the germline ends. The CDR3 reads CASSLETAYNEQFF. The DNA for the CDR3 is TGTGCCAGCAGCTTAGAGACAGCCTACAATGAGCAGTTCTTC.

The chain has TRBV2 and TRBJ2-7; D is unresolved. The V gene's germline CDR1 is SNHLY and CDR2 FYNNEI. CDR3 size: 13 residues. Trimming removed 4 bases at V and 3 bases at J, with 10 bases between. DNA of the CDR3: TGTGCCAGCAGTGGGACCGATTACTACGAGCAGTACTTC. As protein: CASSGTDYYEQYF.

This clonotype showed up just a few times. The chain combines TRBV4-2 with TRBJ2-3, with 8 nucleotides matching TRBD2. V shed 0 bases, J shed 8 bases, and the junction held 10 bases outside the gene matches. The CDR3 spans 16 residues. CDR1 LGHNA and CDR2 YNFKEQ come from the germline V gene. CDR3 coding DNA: TGTGCCAGCAGCCAAGATCTTACGGGGGGGCCGCGTACGCAGTATTTT. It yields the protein CASSQDLTGGPRTQYF.

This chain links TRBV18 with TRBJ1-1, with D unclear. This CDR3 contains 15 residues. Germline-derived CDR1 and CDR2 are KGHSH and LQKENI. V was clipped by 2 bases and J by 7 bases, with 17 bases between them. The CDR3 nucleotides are TGTGCCAGCTCACCAGGTAACCGCCAGTTGGGTGAAGCTTTCTTT. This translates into CASSPGNRQLGEAFF.

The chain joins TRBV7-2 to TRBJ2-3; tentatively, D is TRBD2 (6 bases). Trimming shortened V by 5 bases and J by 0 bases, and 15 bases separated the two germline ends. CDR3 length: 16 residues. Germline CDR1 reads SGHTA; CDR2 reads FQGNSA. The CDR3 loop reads CASSLSGAASTDTQYF. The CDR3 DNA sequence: TGTGCCAGCAGCCTTAGCGGAGCGGCGAGCACAGATACGCAGTATTTT.

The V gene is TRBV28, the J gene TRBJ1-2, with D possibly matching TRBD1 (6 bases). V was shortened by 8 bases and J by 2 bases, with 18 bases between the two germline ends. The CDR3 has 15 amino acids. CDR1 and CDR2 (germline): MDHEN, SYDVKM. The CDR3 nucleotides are TGTGCCAGCGGAACGAACAGGGCCTCCAACTATGGCTACACCTTC. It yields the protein CASGTNRASNYGYTF.

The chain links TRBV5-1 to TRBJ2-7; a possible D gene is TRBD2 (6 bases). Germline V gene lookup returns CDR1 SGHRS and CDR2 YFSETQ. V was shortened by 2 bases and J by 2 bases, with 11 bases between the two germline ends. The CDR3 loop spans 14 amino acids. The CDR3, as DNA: TGCGCCAGCAGCTTTACAGGAGGGACCTACGAGCAGTACTTC. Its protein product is CASSFTGGTYEQYF.

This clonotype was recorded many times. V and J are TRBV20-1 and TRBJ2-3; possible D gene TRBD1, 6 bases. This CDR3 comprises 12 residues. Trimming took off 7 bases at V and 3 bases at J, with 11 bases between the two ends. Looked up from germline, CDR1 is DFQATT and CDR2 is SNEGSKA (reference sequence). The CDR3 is CSVGAPTDTQYF. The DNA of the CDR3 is TGCAGTGTGGGGGCCCCGACAGATACGCAGTATTTT.

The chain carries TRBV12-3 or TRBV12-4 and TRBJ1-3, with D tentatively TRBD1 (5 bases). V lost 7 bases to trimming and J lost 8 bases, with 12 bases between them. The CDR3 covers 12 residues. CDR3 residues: CASINRGDTIYF. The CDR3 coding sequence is TGTGCCAGCATTAATCGGGGGGACACCATATATTTT.

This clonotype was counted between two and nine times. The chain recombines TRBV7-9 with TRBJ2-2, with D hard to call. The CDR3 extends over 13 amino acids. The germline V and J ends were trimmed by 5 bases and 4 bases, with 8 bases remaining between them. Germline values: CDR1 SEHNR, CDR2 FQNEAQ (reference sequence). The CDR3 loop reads CASSHDVTGELFF. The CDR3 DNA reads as TGTGCCAGCAGCCACGACGTCACCGGGGAGCTGTTTTTT.

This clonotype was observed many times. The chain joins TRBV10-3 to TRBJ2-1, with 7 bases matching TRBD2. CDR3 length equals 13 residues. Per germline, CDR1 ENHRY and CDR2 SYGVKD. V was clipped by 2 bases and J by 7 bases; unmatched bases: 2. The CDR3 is CAISEGDYNEQFF. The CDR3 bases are TGTGCCATCAGTGAGGGGGACTATAATGAGCAGTTCTTC.